The 9 T cell receptor beta chains in this list originate from one sample, sequenced in a study of neoadjuvant anti-PD-1 for oral cavity cancer. Sequenced by immunoSEQ multiplex PCR; TCRdb stores in-frame clones only, minus some. The data contain around 31,000 clones, around 87% of them singletons. The material was PBMCs, obtained before nivolumab (anti-PD-1) treatment. The receptors stem from a person aged 35-80 years with oral cavity squamous cell carcinoma.

This chain connects TRBV29-1 to TRBJ2-6, with TRBD1 matching 9 bases. V gave up 6 bases and J gave up 4 bases; unmatched junction bases: 13. The CDR3 runs 17 residues. The germline V gene has CDR1 SQVTM and CDR2 ANQGSEA. As DNA, the CDR3 is TGCAGCGTCGCAAAAAGGGACAGGGCGTCCGGGGCCAACGTCCTGACTTTC. Its protein is CSVAKRDRASGANVLTF.

The V gene is TRBV30, the J gene TRBJ1-5; D unresolved. The CDR3 is made up of 13 amino acids. V lost 3 bases and J lost 5, with 11 bases in between. CDR1 and CDR2 from the germline V gene are GTSNPN and SVGIG (reference sequence). The CDR3 DNA is TGTGCCTGGAGCGGGCAGAGATATCAGCCCCAGCATTTT. Encoded protein: CAWSGQRYQPQHF. Together with reference TRBV30 and TRBJ1-5, the CDR3 gives the full variable domain: SQTIHQWPATLVQPVGSPLSLECTVEGTSNPNLYWYRQAAGRGLQLLFYSVGIGQISSEVPQNLSASRPQDRQFILSSKKLLLSDSGFYLCAWSGQRYQPQHFGDGTRLSIL.

This sequence joins TRBV19 and TRBJ2-2; D not certain. CDR1 and CDR2 from the germline V gene are LNHDA and SQIVND (reference sequence). V lost 5 bases to trimming and J lost 0 bases, with 13 bases between them. The CDR3 has 16 amino acids. CDR3 region: CASSPWQATNTGELFF. The CDR3 DNA sequence: TGTGCCAGTAGTCCTTGGCAGGCGACGAACACCGGGGAGCTGTTTTTT.

The chain recombines TRBV7-9 with TRBJ1-1; D is unresolved. The CDR3 extends over 13 amino acids. Looked up from germline, CDR1 is SEHNR and CDR2 is FQNEAQ (reference sequence). Between the trimmed V and J ends, which lost 4 bases and 4 bases, there was a span of 10 bases. The CDR3, as DNA: TGTGCCAGCAGCTGGGGTTTGGGCACTGAAGCTTTCTTT. Protein product: CASSWGLGTEAFF. Full variable domain (rest looked up from reference TRBV7-9 and TRBJ1-1): DTGVSQNPRHKITKRGQNVTFRCDPISEHNRLYWYRQTLGQGPEFLTYFQNEAQLEKSRLLSDRFSAERPKGSFSTLEIQRTEQGDSAMYLCASSWGLGTEAFFGQGTRLTVV.

This clone was recorded a few times. This rearrangement joins TRBV5-1 to TRBJ2-3, with D tentatively TRBD1 (5 bases). This CDR3 is built from 15 residues. Germline V gives CDR1 SGHRS, CDR2 YFSETQ. The germline V and J ends were trimmed by 4 bases and 0 bases, with 12 bases remaining between them. CDR3 sequence reads: CASSPWTSSTDTQYF. In DNA, the CDR3 is TGCGCCAGCAGCCCGTGGACAAGTAGCACAGATACGCAGTATTTT. Full variable domain (remainder filled in from reference TRBV5-1 and TRBJ2-3): KAGVTQTPRYLIKTRGQQVTLSCSPISGHRSVSWYQQTPGQGLQFLFEYFSETQRNKGNFPGRFSGRQFSNSRSEMNVSTLELGDSALYLCASSPWTSSTDTQYFGPGTRLTVL.

By share, this clone counts as medium-sized. The chain uses TRBV4-1 and TRBJ2-7; the match to TRBD1 covers 7 bases. The CDR3 is 15 amino acids. Trimming took 1 base from V and 3 from J; bases not matched to a gene: 6. Germline V CDR1 and CDR2: MGHRA, YSYEKL. The CDR3 is CASSQVDAGGYEQYF. The CDR3 bases are TGCGCCAGCAGCCAAGTTGATGCAGGGGGCTACGAGCAGTACTTC.

This chain uses TRBV14 with TRBJ2-7, with 8 bases aligning to TRBD1. This CDR3 has 21 residues. V lost 0 bases, J lost 7 bases, and 26 bases stayed unmatched. Germline CDR1 and CDR2: SGHDN and FVKESK. CDR3 sequence: CASSQDLYLPHGETGEWEQYF. The CDR3 coding sequence is TGTGCCAGCAGCCAAGATCTATACCTACCTCACGGAGAGACAGGGGAATGGGAGCAGTACTTC.

The chain joins TRBV4-2 to TRBJ1-6; D is perhaps TRBD1 (5 bases). The CDR3 consists of 17 residues. CDR1 is LGHNA and CDR2 is YNFKEQ in the germline V gene. The V gene lost 0 bases and the J gene lost 0 bases, with 9 bases spanning the gap. The CDR3 spells CASSQERGSSYNSPLHF. For the CDR3, the DNA is TGTGCCAGCAGCCAAGAGAGGGGAAGCTCCTATAATTCACCCCTCCACTTT.

This chain joins TRBV5-4 and TRBJ1-2; TRBD1 agrees at 8 bases. Unmatched junction bases numbered 10, after V lost 4 bases and J lost 8 bases. Germline V gene lookup returns CDR1 SGHNT and CDR2 YYREEE (reference sequence). The CDR3 is 14 amino acids. The CDR3 region is CASSPTGASLGYTF. For the CDR3, the DNA is TGTGCCAGCAGCCCGACAGGGGCCTCCCTCGGCTACACCTTC.